The 6 T cell receptor beta chains listed next were all sequenced from one sample in a study of T cell changes during pregnancy in multiple sclerosis. Repertoires were generated with immunoSEQ multiplex PCR, while TCRdb's copy carries only in-frame clones and drops some. The sample has about 31,000 clones, over 75% seen once. This specimen consisted of CD8+ T cells from peripheral blood mononuclear cells, obtained in the second trimester of pregnancy. All receptors come from a female donor with multiple sclerosis, enrolled in a pregnancy study.

DNA for the CDR3: TGTGCCAGCAGCGTAGAGGGGACACTGAACACTGAAGCTTTCTTT. As protein: CASSVEGTLNTEAFF. The V and J genes are TRBV9 and TRBJ1-1, with D maybe TRBD1 (6 bases). V gave up 0 bases and J gave up 0 bases, with 9 bases separating them. The CDR3 contains 15 residues. Germline CDR1 SGDLS, CDR2 YYNGEE.

The rearrangement joins TRBV28 to TRBJ2-1; 9 bases line up with TRBD1. The CDR3 covers 16 residues. The V gene end was trimmed by 5 bases and the J gene end by 8 bases; junction bases not matched to a gene: 13. Per the germline V gene, CDR1 is MDHEN and CDR2 is SYDVKM. This chain's CDR3 is CASSAGGTGRGDEQFF. CDR3 DNA sequence: TGTGCCAGCAGTGCAGGAGGGACAGGGCGAGGCGATGAGCAGTTCTTC.

The V gene is TRBV19, the J gene TRBJ2-7, with 7 bases that match TRBD1. The CDR3 covers 16 residues. V gave up 0 bases and J gave up 6 bases; unmatched junction bases: 11. Germline loops: CDR1 LNHDA, CDR2 SQIVND (reference sequence). The CDR3 coding sequence is TGTGCCAGTAGTATAGACCCGCCGGGACAGAGCCGCGAGCAGTACTTC. This gives the protein CASSIDPPGQSREQYF.

The chain recombines TRBV5-6 with TRBJ2-5; D uncertain. V dropped 3 bases and J dropped 7 bases, with 22 bases sitting between them. Germline-derived CDR1 and CDR2 are SGHDT and YYEEEE. This CDR3 is 16 amino acids long. The CDR3 reads CASSSTGHDSQMTQYF. The CDR3 DNA is TGTGCCAGCAGCTCAACCGGTCACGATTCCCAAATGACCCAGTACTTC.

This rearrangement joins TRBV5-3 to TRBJ1-5; D remains ambiguous. TRBV5-3 is noted as an ORF with a role that remains uncertain. Trimming stripped 4 bases from V and 0 bases from J, with 11 bases between. The CDR3 is made up of 15 amino acids. CDR3 loop: CARSVKRNSNQPQHF. The CDR3 DNA reads as TGTGCCAGAAGCGTCAAGCGCAATAGCAATCAGCCCCAGCATTTT.

The chain uses TRBV5-5 and TRBJ2-4, with 9 bases lining up with TRBD1. Trimming at V came to 4 bases and at J to 8 bases, leaving 13 bases not matched to a gene. CDR1 and CDR2 from the germline V gene are SGHKS and YYEKEE (reference sequence). The CDR3 has 16 residues. CDR3 sequence: CASSAPGTGYEYIQYF. The CDR3 DNA follows: TGTGCCAGCAGCGCCCCCGGGACAGGGTATGAGTACATTCAGTACTTC.